This T cell receptor beta chain appears in the sequencing data of a study of post-analysis software for immune sequencing data. cDNA libraries of TCR beta carried unique molecular identifiers. TCRdb recomputed calls from the PCR reads with MiXCR, one row per CDR3 protein. The data contain about 200,000 distinct CDR3 sequences, approximately 28% of them singletons. The CDR3 length is 12 residues. The V and J ends lost 6 bases and 0 bases respectively, with 3 bases between them. This clonotype was counted ten times or more. What it binds is unknown. Study-level points and caveats: About 5 TRBV segments, including TRBV5-6, TRBV5-1 and TRBV20-1, were more frequent in patients than controls. Normalized Chao1 diversity was significantly lower in multiple sclerosis patients than in controls.

V and J are TRBV12-3 or TRBV12-4 and TRBJ2-1; D not certain. The receptor comes from a girl younger than 18 with multiple sclerosis. The material sequenced was blood. Written as DNA, the CDR3 is TGTGCCAGCAGGACCTCCTACAATGAGCAGTTCTTC. Its translation is CASRTSYNEQFF.